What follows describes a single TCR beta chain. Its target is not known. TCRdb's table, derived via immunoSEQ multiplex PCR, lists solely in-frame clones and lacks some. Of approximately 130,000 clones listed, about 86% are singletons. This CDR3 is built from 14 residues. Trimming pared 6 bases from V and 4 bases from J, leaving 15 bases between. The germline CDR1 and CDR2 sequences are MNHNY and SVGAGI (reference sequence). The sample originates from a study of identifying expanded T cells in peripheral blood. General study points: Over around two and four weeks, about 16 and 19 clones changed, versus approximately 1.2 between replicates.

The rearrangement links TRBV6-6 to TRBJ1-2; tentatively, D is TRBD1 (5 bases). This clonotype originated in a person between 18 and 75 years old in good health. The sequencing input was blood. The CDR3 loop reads CASSLQDTGYGYTF. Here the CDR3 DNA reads TGTGCCAGCAGCTTACAGGACACTGGCTATGGCTACACCTTC.